A selection of T cell receptor beta chains follows, all from one sample in a study of cytomegalovirus exposure and HLA in healthy donors. The assay was immunoSEQ multiplex PCR, and TCRdb's table has in-frame clones only and misses some. The sample lists more than 140,000 clones, less than 65% occurring once. The sample taken for sequencing was PBMCs. The source of these receptors is a woman in her thirties in good health and CMV-seropositive. Each CDR3 is given with its conserved first and last residue. D genes are given only for firm matches. Size tells how often a clone was seen (once, few, many) or the class of an expanded clone, and some rows leave it out.

v_gene	abundance	len	d_gene	j_gene	CDR3nt	CDR3aa
TRBV19	few	16	NA	TRBJ1-3	TGTGCCAGTCAGAAGGGGGGGTATCTTACTGGAAACACCATATATTTT	CASQKGGYLTGNTIYF
TRBV4-1	few	13	NA	TRBJ1-5	TGCGCCAGCAGCCAGCTAGGGGGTCAGCCCCAGCATTTT	CASSQLGGQPQHF
TRBV6-5	NA	15	TRBD2	TRBJ2-1	TGTGCCAGCAGCTGGGGACTAGCAGGGGCCAATGAGCAGTTCTTC	CASSWGLAGANEQFF
TRBV25-1	NA	11	NA	TRBJ1-1	TGTGCCAGCACCTTTAACACTGAAGCTTTCTTT	CASTFNTEAFF
TRBV6-1	NA	17	TRBD2	TRBJ2-3	TGTGCCAGCAGTGAGAAAGGGCGGGGGGTCAAGACAGATACGCAGTATTTT	CASSEKGRGVKTDTQYF
TRBV11-2	NA	17	TRBD2	TRBJ2-5	TGTGCCAGCAGCTTCTCGAGGGATAGCGGGTTGCAAGAGACCCAGTACTTC	CASSFSRDSGLQETQYF
TRBV2	few	15	TRBD1	TRBJ1-5	TGTGCCAGCAGCCCCGGACAGGGGCTAAATCAGCCCCAGCATTTT	CASSPGQGLNQPQHF
TRBV6-1	NA	15	TRBD1	TRBJ2-2	TGTGCCAGCAGTGAGATTCAGGGGGCCCCCGGGGAGCTGTTTTTT	CASSEIQGAPGELFF
TRBV19	few	17	NA	TRBJ2-3	TGTGCCAGTAGTACTGGGACATCCCAACTACGCACAGATACGCAGTATTTT	CASSTGTSQLRTDTQYF
TRBV9	NA	12	NA	TRBJ1-2	TGTGCCAGCAGCGTAGAAGCCCATGGCTACACCTTC	CASSVEAHGYTF
TRBV7-9	NA	14	NA	TRBJ2-2	TGTGCCAGCAGCCACGACAGTAACACCGGGGAGCTGTTTTTT	CASSHDSNTGELFF
TRBV11-2	once	16	NA	TRBJ1-2	TGTGCCAGCAGCTTAGTTCGGCAGGGCAATAACTATGGCTACACCTTC	CASSLVRQGNNYGYTF
TRBV2	NA	14	NA	TRBJ1-3	TGTGCCAGCAGCCGGGGACTCTCTGGAAACACCATATATTTT	CASSRGLSGNTIYF
TRBV27	NA	13	TRBD1	TRBJ2-7	TGTGCCAGCAGTCTGACAGGGGCCCACGAGCAGTACTTC	CASSLTGAHEQYF
TRBV29-1	few	13	NA	TRBJ2-7	TGCAGCGTTCAAAGGGGGAACACCTACGCGCAGTACTTC	CSVQRGNTYAQYF
TRBV7-8	NA	15	TRBD1	TRBJ1-5	TGTGCCAGCAGCGGAGGGACAGGGGGATATCAGCCCCAGCATTTT	CASSGGTGGYQPQHF
TRBV9	NA	14	NA	TRBJ1-5	TGTGCCAGCAGCCCTCAGGTACAGGGTCAGCCCCAGCATTTT	CASSPQVQGQPQHF
TRBV5-4	NA	14	TRBD1	TRBJ2-7	TGTGCCAGCAGCTTGGACAGGGGCTTTTACGAGCAGTACTTC	CASSLDRGFYEQYF
TRBV7-9	once	19	NA	TRBJ2-7	TGTGCCAGCAGCTCCCCTCCCGTGGATTTAGAGGGACAAGCTTTCGAGCAGTACTTC	CASSSPPVDLEGQAFEQYF
TRBV5-1	NA	15	NA	TRBJ1-2	TGCGCCAGCAGCTGGGGGGATAGCCGGAACTATGGCTACACCTTC	CASSWGDSRNYGYTF
TRBV6-5	few	14	TRBD1	TRBJ2-2	TGTGCCAGCGGAGTACAGGGGGGAACCGGGGAGCTGTTTTTT	CASGVQGGTGELFF
TRBV5-1	once	14	NA	TRBJ2-3	TGCGCCACCCGGGATGGCGGGGGCTTAGATACGCAGTATTTT	CATRDGGGLDTQYF
TRBV27	NA	18	TRBD2	TRBJ2-7	TGTGCCAGCAGTTTGGACCCGGGAGGGGCCCGAGCCTCCTACGAGCAGTACTTC	CASSLDPGGARASYEQYF
TRBV7-6	NA	15	TRBD1	TRBJ2-3	TGTGCCAGCAGCCCCCGACAGGGTAGGACAGATACGCAGTATTTT	CASSPRQGRTDTQYF
TRBV19	NA	17	TRBD1	TRBJ2-7	TGTGCCAGTAGTAATTGGATAAGAAAGGGGGCGGCCCACGAGCAGTACTTC	CASSNWIRKGAAHEQYF
TRBV5-1	once	15	TRBD2	TRBJ2-1	TGCGCCAGCAGCTATCTAGCGGGAGATTACAATGAGCAGTTCTTC	CASSYLAGDYNEQFF
TRBV7-9	few	13	NA	TRBJ1-1	TGTGCCAGCAGCTTAGAAGGGGTAACTGAAGCTTTCTTT	CASSLEGVTEAFF
TRBV30	NA	13	TRBD1	TRBJ1-4	TGTGCCTGGGGCGGGACAGTCAATGAAAAACTGTTTTTT	CAWGGTVNEKLFF
TRBV2	few	16	TRBD2	TRBJ2-5	TGTGCCAGCCCCCTAGCGGGGGCTATGACACAAGAGACCCAGTACTTC	CASPLAGAMTQETQYF
TRBV30	NA	18	NA	TRBJ2-7	TGTGCCTGGAGTTCCACAGATGGACTCATATACGGCTCCTACGAGCAGTACTTC	CAWSSTDGLIYGSYEQYF
TRBV27	NA	14	NA	TRBJ1-6	TGTGCCAGCAGTTTATTGGAGGGATTGGTACCCCTCCACTTT	CASSLLEGLVPLHF
TRBV5-6	NA	15	NA	TRBJ1-2	TGTGCCAGCAGCTTGACTAGGGAAGTTAACTATGGCTACACCTTC	CASSLTREVNYGYTF
TRBV7-2	NA	17	TRBD2	TRBJ2-7	TGTGCCAGCAGCTTAGCAGGTGGTGGCGGGGGGGCCTACGAGCAGTACTTC	CASSLAGGGGGAYEQYF
TRBV15	NA	13	NA	TRBJ2-5	TGTGCCACCAGCAGTACAGGGTTGAAGACCCAGTACTTC	CATSSTGLKTQYF
TRBV27	NA	15	NA	TRBJ2-1	TGTGCCAGCAGTTTTATTCCGGTATCCTACAATGAGCAGTTCTTC	CASSFIPVSYNEQFF
TRBV6-5	NA	15	NA	TRBJ2-7	TGTGCCAGCAGAACAGGGGGGGTGGGGACCTACGAGCAGTACTTC	CASRTGGVGTYEQYF
TRBV5-1	few	16	NA	TRBJ2-6	TGCGCCAGCAGCTGGGGCACTACGAGTGGGGCCAACGTCCTGACTTTC	CASSWGTTSGANVLTF
TRBV7-6	few	17	TRBD1	TRBJ2-2	TGTGCCAGCACCTTGATTCCGGGACAGGGTGACACCGGGGAGCTGTTTTTT	CASTLIPGQGDTGELFF
TRBV4-2	NA	14	NA	TRBJ2-3	TGTGCCAGCAGCCCCCCCGGTGTGGCAGATACGCAGTATTTT	CASSPPGVADTQYF
TRBV5-6	few	15	NA	TRBJ1-3	TGTGCCAGCAGCTTGGTTTCAGTCTCTGGAAACACCATATATTTT	CASSLVSVSGNTIYF
TRBV13	NA	16	NA	TRBJ2-4	TGTGCCAGCAGCTTAGGCCTAATCACTACCCAAAACATTCAGTACTTC	CASSLGLITTQNIQYF
TRBV6-5	NA	14	TRBD1	TRBJ1-1	TGTGCCAGCAGCCTCAGGGGGCCAGAAACTGAAGCTTTCTTT	CASSLRGPETEAFF
TRBV4-1	NA	15	TRBD1	TRBJ2-7	TGCGCCAGCAGCTATGCGACAGGGGTTCCCGACGAGCAGTACTTC	CASSYATGVPDEQYF
TRBV19	NA	15	TRBD1	TRBJ1-4	TGTGCCAGTAGTATCGGGGACAGGGGGCACGAAAAACTGTTTTTT	CASSIGDRGHEKLFF
TRBV7-9	NA	15	TRBD1	TRBJ1-4	TGTGCCAGCAGCTTCCCGACAGGGCGCGGGGAAAAACTGTTTTTT	CASSFPTGRGEKLFF
TRBV6-6	NA	11	NA	TRBJ1-1	TGTGCCAGCAGTTCGGGGGGGCACGCTTTCTTT	CASSSGGHAFF
TRBV10-1	NA	13	NA	TRBJ1-3	TGCGCCAGCGGTAAGGACAGCGGAAACACCATATATTTT	CASGKDSGNTIYF
TRBV30	NA	14	NA	TRBJ2-2	TGTGCCTGGAGAACGGACAGTAATCCCGGGGAGCTGTTTTTT	CAWRTDSNPGELFF
TRBV30	few	19	TRBD1	TRBJ1-6	TGTGCCTGGAGTCCCCGGGACAGGGGGCTGAGCTCCTATAATTCACCCCTCCACTTT	CAWSPRDRGLSSYNSPLHF
TRBV7-2	NA	15	TRBD2	TRBJ2-5	TGTGCCAGCAGCTCCCCTCTAGCGGGGGCAGAGACCCAGTACTTC	CASSSPLAGAETQYF
TRBV9	few	12	NA	TRBJ1-2	TGTGCCAGCCAACAAAGTAGCGATGGCTACACCTTC	CASQQSSDGYTF
TRBV7-8	few	14	NA	TRBJ2-7	TGTGCCAGCAGCTCGGGACTGGGAGCCTACGAGCAGTACTTC	CASSSGLGAYEQYF
TRBV7-6	once	15	TRBD1	TRBJ1-1	TGTGCCAGCAGCTTAGGCAGGGGGCAGGATACTGAAGCTTTCTTT	CASSLGRGQDTEAFF
TRBV19	NA	15	NA	TRBJ1-5	TGCGCCAGTAGTATGGCCACTGACAACAATCAGCCCCAGCATTTT	CASSMATDNNQPQHF
TRBV10-3	NA	12	NA	TRBJ2-3	TGTGCCATGGGACAAAGCACAGATACGCAGTATTTT	CAMGQSTDTQYF
TRBV5-1	NA	12	NA	TRBJ2-3	TGCGCCAGCAGCTTGGATCGGGGGACGCAGTATTTT	CASSLDRGTQYF
TRBV28	NA	15	TRBD1	TRBJ1-2	TGTGCCAGCAGAAAAAGAACAGGGGGCGCAGAAGGCTACACCTTC	CASRKRTGGAEGYTF
TRBV7-2	NA	15	NA	TRBJ2-1	TGTGCCAGCTCCCTAGGGGCCCTATCCTACAATGAGCAGTTCTTC	CASSLGALSYNEQFF
TRBV27	few	15	NA	TRBJ2-4	TGTGCCAGCAGTTTAAGATCGCCCCTTGGGGCCATTCAGTACTTC	CASSLRSPLGAIQYF